These 31 T cell receptor beta chains originate from one sample sequenced in a study of beta chain features in type 1 diabetes. The study reverse transcribed the entire isolated RNA, so it sequenced expressed TCRB transcripts. Sequencing was performed with immunoSEQ multiplex PCR; in TCRdb, only in-frame clones are kept and a portion is missing. The sample lists roughly 230,000 clones; over 8.5% were seen once. The sample taken for sequencing was naive CD4+ T cells from blood. The receptors were gathered from a woman aged 18-30 years in good health.

The J gene is TRBJ1-2, the V gene TRBV30; the D is unclear. CDR1 GTSNPN and CDR2 SVGIG come from the germline V gene (reference sequence). The V end was cut by 5 bases, the J end by 2 bases, with 15 bases between. The CDR3 consists of 14 residues. The CDR3 is CAWGELDVNYGYTF. Written as DNA, the CDR3 is TGTGCCTGGGGGGAGTTGGATGTAAACTATGGCTACACCTTC.

This chain connects TRBV29-1 to TRBJ2-3; weak D call: TRBD1 (5 bases). The CDR3 covers 13 residues. Per germline, CDR1 SQVTM and CDR2 ANQGSEA. V lost 7 bases and J 3 bases, leaving 14 bases between the germline ends. For the CDR3, the DNA is TGCAGCGCCTTAATATCAGGGACAGATACGCAGTATTTT. As protein: CSALISGTDTQYF.

CDR3 region: CAWSVQGVGSGYTF. Written as DNA, the CDR3 is TGTGCCTGGAGTGTACAAGGGGTCGGATCTGGCTACACCTTC. The chain is built from TRBV30 and TRBJ1-2, with D perhaps matching TRBD1 (5 bases). CDR3 length: 14 residues. The germline CDR1 and CDR2 sequences are GTSNPN and SVGIG (reference sequence). The ends were cut back, 0 bases at V and 7 bases at J, with 15 bases in the middle.

V is TRBV19 and J is TRBJ1-1; possibly TRBD1 for D (6 bases). The CDR3 length is 14 residues. In germline, CDR1 is LNHDA, CDR2 SQIVND (reference sequence). Trimming pared 6 bases from V and 2 bases from J, leaving 13 bases between. CDR3: CASSITGFNTEAFF. The CDR3 nucleotides read TGTGCCAGTAGCATTACAGGGTTTAACACTGAAGCTTTCTTT.

This clone has more than one count but fewer than ten. The chain recombines TRBV5-1 with TRBJ2-1, with 8 bases lining up with TRBD2. CDR1 is SGHRS and CDR2 is YFSETQ in the germline V gene. The trim removed 1 base at V and 7 bases at J, leaving 1 base unmatched. This CDR3 has 13 residues. The CDR3 spells CASSLLAGNEQFF. CDR3 bases: TGCGCCAGCAGCTTGCTAGCGGGTAATGAGCAGTTCTTC.

This clone was counted between two and nine times. The CDR3 region has the DNA TGTGCCAGCAGTGAACCGGGGGAGGCGAATGAGCAGTTCTTC. Translating it yields CASSEPGEANEQFF. The chain is built from TRBV6-1 and TRBJ2-1; possibly TRBD2 for D (6 bases). The germline V gene has CDR1 MNHNS and CDR2 SASEGT. The V end was cut by 2 bases, the J end by 7 bases, with 12 bases between. This CDR3 region has 14 residues.

The chain carries TRBV30 and TRBJ2-5, with no clear D. The V gene's germline CDR1 is GTSNPN and CDR2 SVGIG (reference sequence). Trimming removed 4 bases at V and 6 bases at J, with 12 bases between. There are 12 residues in the CDR3. The CDR3 protein is CAWTRVPQTQYF. DNA for the CDR3: TGTGCCTGGACCCGAGTACCCCAGACCCAGTACTTC.

The chain recombines TRBV5-1 with TRBJ2-7, with 7 bases aligning to TRBD1. The CDR3 spans 14 residues. Germline V gene lookup returns CDR1 SGHRS and CDR2 YFSETQ. The junction had 7 bases not matched to a gene; V was cut back by 1 base and J by 6 bases. Written as DNA, the CDR3 is TGCGCCAGCAGCTTGAGACAGGGACCTCGCGAGCAGTACTTC. Translating it yields CASSLRQGPREQYF. The full variable domain, in which reference TRBV5-1 and TRBJ2-7 provide the parts outside the CDR3, is KAGVTQTPRYLIKTRGQQVTLSCSPISGHRSVSWYQQTPGQGLQFLFEYFSETQRNKGNFPGRFSGRQFSNSRSEMNVSTLELGDSALYLCASSLRQGPREQYFGPGTRLTVT.

The chain uses TRBV7-9 and TRBJ2-5; D is possibly TRBD2 (5 bases). TRBJ2-7 matches the DNA end more closely, so the J call is doubtful. There are 11 residues in the CDR3. Germline values: CDR1 SEHNR, CDR2 FQNEAQ (reference sequence). The CDR3 DNA reads as TGTGCCAGCAGCCGGGGTTACGAGCAGTACTTC. It codes for CASSRGYEQYF.

The J gene is TRBJ1-2, the V gene TRBV28; 8 bases align to TRBD1. The ends lost 2 bases at V and 2 bases at J; junction bases unmatched: 4. The CDR3 extends over 15 amino acids. Germline CDR1 is MDHEN and CDR2 is SYDVKM. The DNA for the CDR3 is TGTGCCAGCAGTTTACCCCGGACAGGGAACTATGGCTACACCTTC. This gives the protein CASSLPRTGNYGYTF.

The chain employs TRBV19 and TRBJ2-1; 9 bases align to TRBD1. The CDR3 sequence is 17 residues long. V lost 8 bases, J lost 9 bases, and 20 bases stayed unmatched. Germline V lookup: CDR1 LNHDA, CDR2 SQIVND (reference sequence). Here the CDR3 reads CASGVTAPGQGVSEQFF. As DNA, the CDR3 is TGTGCCAGTGGGGTGACGGCCCCGGGACAGGGAGTCAGTGAGCAGTTCTTC.

This clone showed up just a few times. The chain recombines TRBV28 with TRBJ2-4; D is unclear. Germline V gene sequence: CDR1 MDHEN, CDR2 SYDVKM. V was cut by 4 bases and J by 6 bases, with 7 bases left in between. The CDR3 contains 12 residues. For the CDR3, the DNA is TGTGCCAGCAGTTCCCCTCCAAACATTCAGTACTTC. Its translation is CASSSPPNIQYF.

The chain joins TRBV30 to TRBJ2-1; 7 positions agree with TRBD2. The CDR3 is 12 residues long. Germline V gene lookup returns CDR1 GTSNPN and CDR2 SVGIG (reference sequence). CDR3 loop: CAWAGEYNEQFF. As DNA, the CDR3 is TGTGCTTGGGCGGGAGAGTACAATGAGCAGTTCTTC. Variable domain in full (rest from reference TRBV30 and TRBJ2-1): SQTIHQWPATLVQPVGSPLSLECTVEGTSNPNLYWYRQAAGRGLQLLFYSVGIGQISSEVPQNLSASRPQDRQFILSSKKLLLSDSGFYLCAWAGEYNEQFFGPGTRLTVL.

This rearrangement joins TRBV30 to TRBJ1-5; D call uncertain. The ends were cut back, 0 bases at V and 6 bases at J, with 12 bases in the middle. Germline V gene data show CDR1 as GTSNPN and CDR2 as SVGIG (reference sequence). This CDR3 has 14 residues. The chain's CDR3 is CAWSVPSVVQPQHF. The CDR3 DNA follows: TGTGCCTGGAGTGTACCCTCGGTAGTTCAGCCCCAGCATTTT.

Written as DNA, the CDR3 is TGTGCCAGCAGTGCGACTAGCGGGAGGCCTTCGTTCTACAATGAGCAGTTCTTC. Amino acids: CASSATSGRPSFYNEQFF. V gene TRBV6-1 combines with J gene TRBJ2-1, with TRBD2 identical over 13 bases. Germline-derived CDR1 and CDR2 are MNHNS and SASEGT. V trimming: 4 bases; J trimming: 3 bases; junction bases outside the gene matches: 9. CDR3 length equals 18 residues.

This sequence joins TRBV7-8 and TRBJ2-3; D may be TRBD1 (5 bases). The CDR3 has 17 amino acids. V was shortened by 5 bases and J by 0 bases, with 18 bases between the two germline ends. CDR1 is SGHVS and CDR2 is FQNEAQ in the germline V gene. The CDR3, as DNA: TGTGCCAGCAGCGGGGCACCTACACCCTCTAGCACAGATACGCAGTATTTT. Its protein product is CASSGAPTPSSTDTQYF.

The chain carries TRBV19 and TRBJ1-1, with 8 bases that match TRBD1. J was trimmed by 5 bases and V by 7 bases; bases with no gene match: 18. The CDR3 is made up of 17 amino acids. Germline V gene sequence: CDR1 LNHDA, CDR2 SQIVND (reference sequence). The CDR3 DNA follows: TGTGCCAGTACCTTAATACGGACAGGGCTATCCAGGACTGAAGCTTTCTTT. Protein: CASTLIRTGLSRTEAFF.

This clone was detected ten times or more. The chain combines TRBV29-1 with TRBJ2-6; D gene unclear. The CDR3 runs 13 residues. V lost 3 bases and J 1 base, leaving 4 bases between the germline ends. Per germline, CDR1 SQVTM and CDR2 ANQGSEA. The CDR3 spells CSVEASGANVLTF. The CDR3 coding sequence is TGCAGCGTTGAGGCTTCTGGGGCCAACGTCCTGACTTTC.

J is TRBJ1-2 and V is TRBV27; possibly TRBD1 for D (6 bases). Germline V gene sequence: CDR1 MNHEY, CDR2 SMNVEV (reference sequence). The CDR3 has 12 amino acids. V was clipped by 5 bases and J by 8 bases, with 12 bases between them. This chain's CDR3 is CASSEAGVGYTF. CDR3 DNA: TGTGCCAGCAGTGAGGCAGGGGTCGGCTACACCTTC.

This clone was detected only a few times. The chain joins TRBV30 to TRBJ1-5; D gene ambiguous. V gave up 0 bases and J gave up 1 base, with 10 bases separating them. CDR1 is GTSNPN and CDR2 is SVGIG in the germline V gene (reference sequence). This CDR3 region has 15 residues. The CDR3 here is CAWSVWGGSNQPQHF. CDR3 nucleotides: TGTGCCTGGAGTGTATGGGGAGGGAGCAATCAGCCCCAGCATTTT.

The table lists this clone with a few counts. The chain carries TRBV19 and TRBJ2-2; 9 nucleotides line up with TRBD2. The CDR3 has 18 amino acids. CDR1 and CDR2 (germline): LNHDA, SQIVND (reference sequence). Unmatched junction bases numbered 15, after V lost 6 bases and J lost 4 bases. The CDR3 spells CASSPSAPLAGATGELFF. The CDR3 DNA reads as TGTGCCAGTAGCCCCTCCGCACCACTAGCGGGTGCCACCGGGGAGCTGTTTTTT.

This clone came up many times. The chain couples TRBV23-1 to TRBJ2-1; D uncertain. TRBV23-1 is classed as an ORF, of uncertain function. V lost 4 bases, J lost 0 bases, and 16 bases lay in between. This CDR3 is built from 17 residues. CDR3 sequence: CASSPRECLSSYNEQFF. The CDR3 DNA sequence: TGCGCCAGCAGTCCTCGCGAGTGCTTGAGCTCCTACAATGAGCAGTTCTTC.

Here the CDR3 reads CASGDRASDNLDEQFF. CDR3 nucleotide sequence: TGTGCCAGTGGGGACAGGGCCAGCGACAACCTCGATGAGCAGTTCTTC. The gene calls are TRBV19 and TRBJ2-1, with TRBD1 matching 9 bases. V shed 8 bases and J 8 bases; nucleotides not matched to a gene: 16. From germline, CDR1 is LNHDA and CDR2 SQIVND (reference sequence). This CDR3 has 16 residues.

The J gene is TRBJ1-2, the V gene TRBV5-1; TRBD1 is a possible D gene (6 bases). Trimming took off 3 bases at V and 8 bases at J, with 17 bases between the two ends. Looked up from germline, CDR1 is SGHRS and CDR2 is YFSETQ. CDR3 length: 14 residues. CDR3: CASSYLDSPGGYTF. DNA of the CDR3: TGCGCCAGCAGCTACCTGGACAGCCCGGGAGGCTACACCTTC.

This chain links TRBV5-1 with TRBJ1-1; 9 bases align to TRBD1. The length of the CDR3 is 15 residues. Germline CDR1 is SGHRS and CDR2 is YFSETQ. J gave up 2 bases and V 3 bases, and 5 bases lay outside the gene matches. The CDR3 sequence is CASSSTDRGNTEAFF. The CDR3 DNA is TGCGCCAGCAGCTCAACGGACAGGGGTAACACTGAAGCTTTCTTT. The full variable domain, with the rest looked up from reference TRBV5-1 and TRBJ1-1, is KAGVTQTPRYLIKTRGQQVTLSCSPISGHRSVSWYQQTPGQGLQFLFEYFSETQRNKGNFPGRFSGRQFSNSRSEMNVSTLELGDSALYLCASSSTDRGNTEAFFGQGTRLTVV.

CDR3 protein: CASSLDGGLAGGSQYF. The CDR3 DNA reads TGTGCCAGCAGCCTCGACGGAGGACTAGCGGGAGGATCGCAGTATTTT. V is TRBV7-9 and J is TRBJ2-3, with 14 positions matching TRBD2. V trimming: 5 bases; J trimming: 10 bases; junction bases outside the gene matches: 11. Germline CDR1 is SEHNR and CDR2 is FQNEAQ (reference sequence). This CDR3 has 16 residues.

The V and J genes are TRBV5-1 and TRBJ1-1; D ambiguous. Germline V gene sequence: CDR1 SGHRS, CDR2 YFSETQ. The CDR3 loop spans 12 amino acids. Trimming shortened V by 6 bases and J by 3 bases, and 9 bases separated the two germline ends. The CDR3 bases are TGCGCCAGCAAAACGGGGTACACTGAAGCTTTCTTT. Translation: CASKTGYTEAFF.

In this sample, this clone turned up many times. V gene TRBV7-2 combines with J gene TRBJ2-7; TRBD1 might be the D (6 bases). Germline V lookup: CDR1 SGHTA, CDR2 FQGNSA. The CDR3 sequence is 14 residues long. The V end was cut by 5 bases, the J end by 2 bases, with 13 bases between. CDR3 sequence: CASSPVQGTYEQYF. In nucleotides, the CDR3 is TGTGCCAGCAGCCCAGTCCAGGGGACCTACGAGCAGTACTTC.

V and J are TRBV7-2 and TRBJ1-3; TRBD1 is a possible D gene (5 bases). Trimming stripped 6 bases from V and 3 bases from J, with 18 bases between. The CDR3 is 16 residues long. Germline V lookup: CDR1 SGHTA, CDR2 FQGNSA. Written as DNA, the CDR3 is TGTGCCAGCAGTCCAAGGGTGCTAGGGGATGGAAACACCATATATTTT. It encodes CASSPRVLGDGNTIYF.

CDR3 amino acids: CASSYGQNYGYTF. The CDR3 bases are TGTGCCAGCAGTTACGGGCAGAACTATGGCTACACCTTC. The chain uses TRBV6-6 and TRBJ1-2; D ambiguous. Germline V gene sequence: CDR1 MNHNY, CDR2 SVGAGI (reference sequence). The CDR3 covers 13 residues. V gave up 2 bases and J gave up 2 bases, with 6 bases separating them.

The rearrangement joins TRBV19 to TRBJ2-3, with 11 bases lining up with TRBD2. Germline CDR1 reads LNHDA; CDR2 reads SQIVND (reference sequence). CDR3 length: 17 residues. Trimming took 0 bases from V and 4 from J; bases not matched to a gene: 6. The DNA for the CDR3 is TGTGCCAGTAGTATAGATCTTCTAGCGGGAGGATCAGATACGCAGTATTTT. Protein: CASSIDLLAGGSDTQYF.